This paragraph covers one T cell receptor (beta chain) sequence. No antigen is known for it. The data were obtained in a study of naive and memory T cell subsets. Two oligonucleotides, mixed equimolar, formed the beta constant-region primer covering TRBC1 and TRBC2. One entry per CDR3 protein results from TCRdb running MiXCR on the UMI-ligation and nested PCR reads. This table holds 130,000 to 150,000 distinct CDR3 sequences, approximately 15% found once. Cells stained for CD3, CD4, CD8, CD45RA and CD27 were sorted into four subsets. Study results and limitations: Clonotypes are single alpha or beta chains, not paired receptors. In naive cells, over 95% of TCR sequences were seen only once.

The CDR3 spans 16 residues. CDR1 is SGHDT and CDR2 is YYEEEE in the germline V gene. After removal of 1 base from V and 4 bases from J, the junction contained 5 bases not matched to a gene. This chain links TRBV5-6 with TRBJ2-1; 10 bases line up with TRBD2. Sequenced: naive CD4+ T cells from blood. The receptor comes from a human donor in good health. For the CDR3, the DNA is TGTGCCAGCAGCTTGATCAGCGGGAGGGGGTACAATGAGCAGTTCTTC. This translates into CASSLISGRGYNEQFF.